These T cell receptor beta chains were read from a single sample in a study of molecular identifiers for immune sequencing clone quantification. TCRdb passed the PCR reads through MiXCR, listing each CDR3 protein once. Of over 60,000 distinct CDR3 sequences listed, under 20% are singletons. Specimen: naive CD8+ T cells from blood, with Jurkat cell RNA spiked in. The receptors here all came from a human donor in good health. Some libraries in this study had Jurkat cell RNA spiked in. Each CDR3 is given with its conserved first and last residue. A D gene is named only where the DNA matches it firmly. Not every row has a clone size; where given, it reads once, few, many or a size class.

V gene	clone size	D gene	J gene	CDR3 DNA	CDR3 protein
TRBV7-3	many	TRBD1	TRBJ1-1	TGTGCCAGCAGTAAGTGGGGACAGGGGAGTTCTGAAGCTTTCTTT	CASSKWGQGSSEAFF
TRBV18	-	TRBD2	TRBJ2-7	TGTGCCAGCAACCTAGGACTAGCGGGAGACCCCGAGCAGTACTTC	CASNLGLAGDPEQYF
TRBV4-1	many	-	TRBJ2-7	TGCGCCAGCAGCCGAGTAGGGACGGGTCCTTACGAGCAGTACTTC	CASSRVGTGPYEQYF
TRBV28	-	-	TRBJ1-5	TGTGCCAGCAGACCCACTGAACGGTTCCCCAATCAGCCCCAGCATTTT	CASRPTERFPNQPQHF
TRBV7-9	many	-	TRBJ1-1	TGTGCCAGCAGCTTTTTCGGGGCAAACACTGAAGCTTTCTTT	CASSFFGANTEAFF
TRBV5-6	-	-	TRBJ1-1	TGTGCCAGCAGCTTACACCGGAGGGCTGAAGCTTTCTTT	CASSLHRRAEAFF
TRBV19	many	-	TRBJ1-1	TGTGCCAGTAGTTCGGGTATGGAAAACACTGAAGCTTTCTTT	CASSSGMENTEAFF
TRBV4-1	few	TRBD2	TRBJ2-2	TGCGCCAGCAGCTCCGGGACTAGCGGGAGGGGCACCGGGGAGCTGGTTTTT	CASSSGTSGRGTGELVF
TRBV2	many	TRBD2	TRBJ2-7	TGTGCCAGCAGTCCCACGGGGGGGGCCGACCCGCGGCAGTACTTC	CASSPTGGADPRQYF
TRBV20-1	many	-	TRBJ2-7	TGCAGTGCTAGAGAACGGGACACCTACTCCTACGAGCAGTACTTC	CSARERDTYSYEQYF
TRBV28	-	TRBD2	TRBJ2-7	TGTGCCAGCAGCCGACTAGCGGGAGAGTCTGGCGAGCAGTACTTC	CASSRLAGESGEQYF
TRBV20-1	many	-	TRBJ1-2	TGCAGTGCATATACAGGGCTCTATGGCTACACCTTC	CSAYTGLYGYTF
TRBV12-3/TRBV12-4	once	-	TRBJ1-4	TGTGCCAGCAGTTTTTACGTCGGTGAAAAACTGTTTTTT	CASSFYVGEKLFF
TRBV27	many	TRBD1	TRBJ1-2	TGTGCCAGCAGTTATAACAGGGGAGCTGGCTACACCTTC	CASSYNRGAGYTF
TRBV2	few	TRBD1	TRBJ2-5	TGTGCCAGCAGATCGGGACAGGGGTTTGAGACCCAGTACTTC	CASRSGQGFETQYF
TRBV29-1	few	-	TRBJ1-1	TGCAGCGTTGCAGCGGCCCCTCGCCGGGGTACTGAAGCTTTCTTT	CSVAAAPRRGTEAFF
TRBV20-1	-	-	TRBJ2-7	TGCAGTGCTGGATTAAGGGGCTCCTACGAGCAGTACTTC	CSAGLRGSYEQYF
TRBV9	few	TRBD2	TRBJ2-1	TGTGCCAGCAGCGCCAATAGCGGGATGGGGCAGTTCTTC	CASSANSGMGQFF
TRBV4-1	few	-	TRBJ2-7	TGCGCCAGCAGCCAAGATGACAGTGGGGCAGCCTACGAGCAGTACTTC	CASSQDDSGAAYEQYF
TRBV14	once	TRBD2	TRBJ2-3	TGTGCCAGCAGCCAGCGACTAGCGGGAGCAGATACGCAGTATTTT	CASSQRLAGADTQYF
TRBV5-1	many	-	TRBJ1-1	TGCGCCAGCAGCTTAAACCCTATGGCAGGGCGGCAGACTGAAGCTTTCTTT	CASSLNPMAGRQTEAFF
TRBV6-5	few	-	TRBJ2-7	TGTGCCAGCGGTTACTCTTCAGGGGACGAGCAGTACTTC	CASGYSSGDEQYF
TRBV7-6	many	-	TRBJ1-1	TGTGCCAGCAGCTTGTCGGAGAACACTGAAGCTTTCTTT	CASSLSENTEAFF
TRBV16	many	-	TRBJ1-2	TGTGCCAGCAGCGCTGGGACGGCCCCCTATGGCTACACCTTC	CASSAGTAPYGYTF
TRBV5-3	-	TRBD2	TRBJ2-2	TGTGCCAGCAGCCCCGGGACTATTAACACCGGGGAGCTGTTTTTT	CASSPGTINTGELFF
TRBV10-3	many	TRBD1	TRBJ2-7	TGTGCCATCAGGAGACAGGGGTACGAGCAGTACTTC	CAIRRQGYEQYF
TRBV6-1	many	TRBD2	TRBJ2-5	TGTGCCAGCAGTCCGGGACTAGCGGGAGGGTGGGCGGAGACCCAGTACTTC	CASSPGLAGGWAETQYF
TRBV11-3	few	-	TRBJ2-1	TGTGCCAGCAGCTCCCCGACCTACAATGAGCAGTTCTTC	CASSSPTYNEQFF
TRBV4-3	many	-	TRBJ1-4	TGCGCCAGCAGCCAAGACAGGGCAACTAATGAAAAACTGTTTTTT	CASSQDRATNEKLFF
TRBV10-3	few	TRBD1	TRBJ2-7	TGTGCCATCAGTGAGGACAGGGGCCTCTACGAGCAGTACTTC	CAISEDRGLYEQYF
TRBV27	many	TRBD2	TRBJ2-3	TGTGCCAGCAGTTTATCGCTAGCGGGAGGGCCGGATACGCAGTATTTT	CASSLSLAGGPDTQYF
TRBV25-1	many	-	TRBJ2-1	TGTGCCAGCAGCCACAATGAGCAGTTCTTC	CASSHNEQFF
TRBV11-2	many	-	TRBJ2-7	TGTGCCAGCAGCCTCGGGGGTATACTGGGGCAGTACTTC	CASSLGGILGQYF
TRBV4-2	many	TRBD2	TRBJ2-7	TGTGCCAGCAGTAACGGGGTTAGCGGGAGGTACGAGCAGTACTTC	CASSNGVSGRYEQYF
TRBV15	many	-	TRBJ2-3	TGTGCCACCACCCCGCCCATGGGAGATACGCAGTATTTT	CATTPPMGDTQYF
TRBV6-5	-	-	TRBJ2-2	TGTGCCAGCAGTTACTCGATTCCCGGGGAGCTGTTTTTT	CASSYSIPGELFF
TRBV6-5	many	TRBD2	TRBJ2-3	TGTGCCAGTGGACTAGCGGGAAGTCAAGATACGCAGTATTTT	CASGLAGSQDTQYF
TRBV12-3/TRBV12-4	many	TRBD1	TRBJ2-5	TGTGCCAGCAGTCCGCCGGGACAGGGGAGGGAGACCCAGTACTTC	CASSPPGQGRETQYF
TRBV21-1	many	-	TRBJ2-3	TGTGCCAGCAGCAAGTCCCGGGAGGGCCCAATCCCTAAGTACACAGATACGCAGTATTTT	CASSKSREGPIPKYTDTQYF
TRBV27	many	-	TRBJ2-5	TGTGCCAGCAGTTTAGCGGGGACTGAAGAGACCCAGTACTTC	CASSLAGTEETQYF
TRBV19	few	-	TRBJ2-2	TGTGCCAGTAGTATCCTAACGACGAACACCGGGGAGCTGTTTTTT	CASSILTTNTGELFF
TRBV12-3/TRBV12-4	-	-	TRBJ2-1	TGTGCCGGATCTGCTGGGTTGGAAACTTTGAATGAGCAGTTCTTC	CAGSAGLETLNEQFF
TRBV5-1	-	-	TRBJ1-2	TGCGCCAGCAGCTTGGCCGGACAGCCCAACTATGGCTACACCTTC	CASSLAGQPNYGYTF
TRBV7-9	many	-	TRBJ2-5	TGTGCCTCTGCAATACAGGAGGCTGAGACCCAGTACTTC	CASAIQEAETQYF
TRBV6-6	many	-	TRBJ2-4	TGTGCCAGCAGGTCTAAAGTCCTCATCGCGGGCAAAAACATTCAGTACTTC	CASRSKVLIAGKNIQYF
TRBV7-2	many	-	TRBJ2-7	TGTGCCAGCAGCCCGATGGGAAACGAGCAGTACTTC	CASSPMGNEQYF
TRBV11-2	-	-	TRBJ2-7	TGTGCCAGCAGCCACGGCGGGGCCGAAGTCCCTAGGTTC	CASSHGGAEVPRF
TRBV7-8	many	TRBD2	TRBJ2-3	TGTGCCAGCAGCTTAGGGCTCGTAGCGGGGCTTAGCACAGATACGCAGTATTTT	CASSLGLVAGLSTDTQYF
TRBV7-8	-	-	TRBJ1-2	TGTGCCAGCAGCTTGACCGAGGGGTATGGCTACACCTTC	CASSLTEGYGYTF
TRBV27	-	-	TRBJ2-7	TGTGCCAGCGTCGGGAGACGCTCCTACGAGCAGTACTTC	CASVGRRSYEQYF
TRBV20-1	many	-	TRBJ1-1	TGCAGTGCCCAGGCGGCTATGAACACTGAAGCTTTCTTT	CSAQAAMNTEAFF
TRBV7-8	many	TRBD2	TRBJ2-3	TGTGCCAGCAGCTTCCCTGTGGGCCGGCGGGAGGGCCGAGAAGATACGCAGTATTTT	CASSFPVGRREGREDTQYF
TRBV7-8	many	-	TRBJ1-1	TGTGCCAGCAGCTTTCAATTTGGAGGGGGTGGGAAAGCTTTCTTT	CASSFQFGGGGKAFF
TRBV4-3	many	-	TRBJ2-4	TGCGCCAGCAGCCAAGATCGGGATGTGTCCAAAAACATTCAGTACTTC	CASSQDRDVSKNIQYF
TRBV20-1	many	-	TRBJ2-7	TGCAGTGCTAGAGTTATCGACGGCTACGAGCAGTACTTC	CSARVIDGYEQYF
TRBV27	many	-	TRBJ2-5	TGTGCCAGCAGGGCGTCTTACCAAGAGACCCAGTACTTC	CASRASYQETQYF
TRBV19	many	-	TRBJ1-1	TGTGCCAGTAGTATAGTCTTGACGTCGGCTACTGAAGCTTTCTTT	CASSIVLTSATEAFF
TRBV4-1	many	TRBD2	TRBJ2-3	TGCGCCAGCAAGGCTGCGGGAGGGATCTTTGCAGATACGCAGTATTTT	CASKAAGGIFADTQYF
TRBV6-6	many	-	TRBJ2-1	TGTGCCAGCCTTCTTGGGTCCGGGTTCTCCTACAATGAGCAGTTCTTC	CASLLGSGFSYNEQFF
TRBV10-3	few	TRBD1	TRBJ2-1	TGTGCCATCAGTTTACAGGGGCCAGGACCCTACAATGAGCAGTTCTTC	CAISLQGPGPYNEQFF